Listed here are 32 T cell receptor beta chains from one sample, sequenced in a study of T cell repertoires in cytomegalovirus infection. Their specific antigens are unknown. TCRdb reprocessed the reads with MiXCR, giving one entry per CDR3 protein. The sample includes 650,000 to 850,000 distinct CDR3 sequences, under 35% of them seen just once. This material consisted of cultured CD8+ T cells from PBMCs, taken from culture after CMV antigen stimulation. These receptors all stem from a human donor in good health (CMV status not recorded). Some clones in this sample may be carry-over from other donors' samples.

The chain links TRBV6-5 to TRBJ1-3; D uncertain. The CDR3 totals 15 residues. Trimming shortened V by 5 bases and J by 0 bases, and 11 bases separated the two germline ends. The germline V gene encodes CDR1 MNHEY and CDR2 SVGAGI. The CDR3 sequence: CASSPGVSSGNTIYF. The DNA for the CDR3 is TGTGCCAGCAGTCCCGGAGTAAGCTCTGGAAACACCATATATTTT.

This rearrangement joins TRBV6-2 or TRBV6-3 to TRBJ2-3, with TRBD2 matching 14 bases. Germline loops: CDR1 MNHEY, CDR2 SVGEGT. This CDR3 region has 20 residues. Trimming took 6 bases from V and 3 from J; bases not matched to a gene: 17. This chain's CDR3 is CASSLGTSGGPRGGTDTQYF. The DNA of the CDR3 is TGTGCCAGCAGCCTCGGGACTAGCGGGGGCCCACGGGGTGGGACAGATACGCAGTATTTT.

The CDR3 DNA reads as TGTGCCAGCTGGGACCGCGGGGGTTTTACAGATACGCAGTATTTT. It is translated as CASWDRGGFTDTQYF. V and J are TRBV6-2 or TRBV6-3 and TRBJ2-3, with 7 bases identical to TRBD2. The CDR3 is made up of 15 amino acids. With 8 bases clipped from V and 3 bases from J, the junction kept 11 bases outside the gene matches. Germline-derived CDR1 and CDR2 are MNHEY and SVGEGT.

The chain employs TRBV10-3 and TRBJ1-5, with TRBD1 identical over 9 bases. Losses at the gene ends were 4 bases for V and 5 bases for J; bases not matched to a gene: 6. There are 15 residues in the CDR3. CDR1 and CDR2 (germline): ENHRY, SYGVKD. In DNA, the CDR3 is TGTGCCATCAGTGGGGAACAGGGGGCGTATCAGCCCCAGCATTTT. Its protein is CAISGEQGAYQPQHF.

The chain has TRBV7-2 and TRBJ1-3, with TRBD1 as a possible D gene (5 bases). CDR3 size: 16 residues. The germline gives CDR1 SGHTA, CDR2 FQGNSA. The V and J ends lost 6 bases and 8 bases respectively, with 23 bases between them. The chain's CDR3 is CASSFASGSPRDTIYF. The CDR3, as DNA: TGTGCCAGCAGTTTTGCCTCCGGGTCGCCCAGGGACACCATATATTTT.

The CDR3 DNA reads as TGTGCCAGCAGTTACAATCAAGGGGTCGAGCAGTACGTC. This translates into CASSYNQGVEQYV. This chain links TRBV6-2 or TRBV6-3 with TRBJ2-7; weak D call: TRBD1 (5 bases). V lost 2 bases and J 6 bases, leaving 11 bases between the germline ends. The CDR3 consists of 13 residues. Looked up from germline, CDR1 is MNHEY and CDR2 is SVGEGT.

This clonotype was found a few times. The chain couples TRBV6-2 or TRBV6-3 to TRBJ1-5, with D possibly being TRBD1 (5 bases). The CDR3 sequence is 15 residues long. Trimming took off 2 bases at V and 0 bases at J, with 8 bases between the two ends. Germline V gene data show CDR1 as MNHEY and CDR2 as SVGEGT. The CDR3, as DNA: TGTGCCAGCAGTTACGACAGCTCTAGCAATCAGCCCCAGCATTTT. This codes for CASSYDSSSNQPQHF.

DNA for the CDR3: TGTGCCAGCAGCCCATTCTCTAGCGGGGATGAGGACAATGAGCAGTTCTTC. It is translated as CASSPFSSGDEDNEQFF. The rearrangement uses TRBV4-2 and TRBJ2-1; TRBD2 agrees at 9 bases. The J segment lost 5 bases and the V segment lost 4 bases, leaving 12 bases of the junction unmatched. CDR3 length equals 17 residues. Germline CDR1 and CDR2: LGHNA and YNFKEQ.

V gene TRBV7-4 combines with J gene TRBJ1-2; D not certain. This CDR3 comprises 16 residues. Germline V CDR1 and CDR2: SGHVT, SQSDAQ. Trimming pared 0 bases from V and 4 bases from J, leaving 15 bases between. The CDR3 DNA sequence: TGTGCCAGCAGCTTAGCGGAGAGTGCAGCAACCTATGGCTACACCTTC. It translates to CASSLAESAATYGYTF.

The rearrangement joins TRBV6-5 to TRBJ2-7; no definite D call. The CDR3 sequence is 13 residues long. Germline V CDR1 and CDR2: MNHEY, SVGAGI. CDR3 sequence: CASSISKNYEQYV. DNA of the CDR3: TGTGCCAGCAGTATTAGCAAGAACTACGAGCAGTACGTT.

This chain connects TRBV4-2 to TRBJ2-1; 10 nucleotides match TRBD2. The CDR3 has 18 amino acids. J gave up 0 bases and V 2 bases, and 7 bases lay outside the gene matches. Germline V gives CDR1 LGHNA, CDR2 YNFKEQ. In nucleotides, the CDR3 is TGTGCCAGCAGCCAAATTGGTAGCGGGGGGAGCTCCTACAATGAGCAGTTCTTC. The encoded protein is CASSQIGSGGSSYNEQFF.

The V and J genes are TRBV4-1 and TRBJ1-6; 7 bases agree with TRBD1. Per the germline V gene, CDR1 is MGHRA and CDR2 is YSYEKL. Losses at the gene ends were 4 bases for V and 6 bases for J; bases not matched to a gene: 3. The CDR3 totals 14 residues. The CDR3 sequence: CASSRGQTNSPLHF. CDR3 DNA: TGCGCCAGCAGCCGGGGACAGACTAATTCACCCCTCCACTTT.

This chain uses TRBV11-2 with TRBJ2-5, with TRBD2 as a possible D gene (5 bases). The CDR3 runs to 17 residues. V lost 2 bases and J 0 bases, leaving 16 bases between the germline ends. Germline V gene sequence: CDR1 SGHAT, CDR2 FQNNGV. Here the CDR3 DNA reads TGTGCCAGCAGCTTACGTATCGAGCGGCCGTACCAAGAGACCCAGTACTTC. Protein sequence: CASSLRIERPYQETQYF.

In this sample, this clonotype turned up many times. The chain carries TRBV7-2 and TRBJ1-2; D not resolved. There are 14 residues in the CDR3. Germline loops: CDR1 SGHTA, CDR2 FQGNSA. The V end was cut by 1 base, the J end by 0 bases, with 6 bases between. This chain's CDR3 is CASSLEEPNYGYTF. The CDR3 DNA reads TGTGCCAGCAGCTTAGAAGAACCTAACTATGGCTACACCTTC.

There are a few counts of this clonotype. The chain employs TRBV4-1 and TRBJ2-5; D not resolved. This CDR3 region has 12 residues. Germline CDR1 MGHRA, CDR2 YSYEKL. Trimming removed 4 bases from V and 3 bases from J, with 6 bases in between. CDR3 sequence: CASSPEEETQYF. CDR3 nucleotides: TGCGCCAGCAGCCCCGAGGAAGAGACCCAGTACTTC.

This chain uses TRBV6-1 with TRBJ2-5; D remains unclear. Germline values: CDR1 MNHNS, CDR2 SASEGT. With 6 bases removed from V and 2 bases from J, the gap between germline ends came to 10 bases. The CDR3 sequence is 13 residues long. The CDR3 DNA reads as TGTGCCAGCAGCGGACGTACACAAGAGACCCAGTACTTC. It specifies CASSGRTQETQYF.

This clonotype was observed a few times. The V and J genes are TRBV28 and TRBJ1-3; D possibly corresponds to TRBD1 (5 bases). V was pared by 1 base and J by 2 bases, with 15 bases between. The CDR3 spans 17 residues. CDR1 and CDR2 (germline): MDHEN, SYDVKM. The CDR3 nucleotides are TGTGCCAGCAGTTTATTTGACAGTTCGGGACCTGGAAACACCATATATTTT. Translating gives CASSLFDSSGPGNTIYF.

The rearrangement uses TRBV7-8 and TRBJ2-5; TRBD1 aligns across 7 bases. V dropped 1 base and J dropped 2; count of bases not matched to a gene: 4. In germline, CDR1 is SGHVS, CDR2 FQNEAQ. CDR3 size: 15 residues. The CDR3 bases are TGTGCCAGCAGCTTAGTAACAGGGGAACAAGAGACCCAGTACTTC. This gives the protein CASSLVTGEQETQYF.

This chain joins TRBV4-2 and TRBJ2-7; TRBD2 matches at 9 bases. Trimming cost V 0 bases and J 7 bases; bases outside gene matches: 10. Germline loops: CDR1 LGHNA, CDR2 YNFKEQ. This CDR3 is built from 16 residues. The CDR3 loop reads CASSQDETSGRREQYF. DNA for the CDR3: TGTGCCAGCAGCCAAGATGAGACTAGCGGTCGTAGAGAGCAGTACTTC.

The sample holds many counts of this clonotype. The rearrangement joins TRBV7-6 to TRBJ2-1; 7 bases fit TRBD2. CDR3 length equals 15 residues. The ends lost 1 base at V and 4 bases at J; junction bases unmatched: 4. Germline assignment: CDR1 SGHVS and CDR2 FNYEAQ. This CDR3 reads CASSLEAGRYNEQFF. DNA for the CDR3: TGTGCCAGCAGCTTAGAAGCGGGGAGGTACAATGAGCAGTTCTTC.

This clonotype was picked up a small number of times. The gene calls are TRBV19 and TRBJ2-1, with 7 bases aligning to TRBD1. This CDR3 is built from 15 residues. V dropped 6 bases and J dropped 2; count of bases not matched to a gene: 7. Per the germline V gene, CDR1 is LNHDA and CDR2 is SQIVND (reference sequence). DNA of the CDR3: TGTGCCAGTAGCTCTACAGGGGAACCCTACAATGAGCAGTTCTTC. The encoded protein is CASSSTGEPYNEQFF.

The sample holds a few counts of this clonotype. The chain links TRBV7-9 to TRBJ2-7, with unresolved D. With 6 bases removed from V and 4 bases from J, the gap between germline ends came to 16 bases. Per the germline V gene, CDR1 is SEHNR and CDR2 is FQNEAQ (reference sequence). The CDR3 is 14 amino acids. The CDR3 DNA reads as TGTGCCAGCAGTTCTCCAGAGCAAGGGTACGAGCAGTACTTC. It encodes CASSSPEQGYEQYF.

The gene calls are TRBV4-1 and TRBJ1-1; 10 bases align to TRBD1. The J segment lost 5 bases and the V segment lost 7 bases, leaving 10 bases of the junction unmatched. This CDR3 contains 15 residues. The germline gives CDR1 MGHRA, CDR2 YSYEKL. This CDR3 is CASTIGWTGGTEAFF. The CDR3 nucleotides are TGCGCCAGCACCATCGGTTGGACAGGGGGGACTGAAGCTTTCTTT.

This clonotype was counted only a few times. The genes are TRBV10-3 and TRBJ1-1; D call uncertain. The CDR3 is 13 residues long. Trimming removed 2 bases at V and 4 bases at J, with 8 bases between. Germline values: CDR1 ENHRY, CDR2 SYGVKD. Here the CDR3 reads CAISEKEGTEAFF. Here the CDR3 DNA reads TGTGCCATCAGTGAGAAAGAGGGCACTGAAGCTTTCTTT.

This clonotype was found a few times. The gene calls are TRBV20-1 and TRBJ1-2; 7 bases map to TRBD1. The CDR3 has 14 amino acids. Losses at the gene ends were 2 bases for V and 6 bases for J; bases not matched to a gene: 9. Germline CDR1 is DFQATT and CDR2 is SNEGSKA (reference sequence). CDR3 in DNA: TGCAGTGCTAGAACACTGACAGGGCAGAATGGCTACACCTTC. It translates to CSARTLTGQNGYTF.

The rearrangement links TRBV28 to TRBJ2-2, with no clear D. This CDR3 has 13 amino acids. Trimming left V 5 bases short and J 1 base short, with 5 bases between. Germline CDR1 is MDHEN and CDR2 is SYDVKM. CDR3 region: CASSARNTGELFF. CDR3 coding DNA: TGTGCCAGCAGTGCTCGGAACACCGGGGAGCTGTTTTTT.

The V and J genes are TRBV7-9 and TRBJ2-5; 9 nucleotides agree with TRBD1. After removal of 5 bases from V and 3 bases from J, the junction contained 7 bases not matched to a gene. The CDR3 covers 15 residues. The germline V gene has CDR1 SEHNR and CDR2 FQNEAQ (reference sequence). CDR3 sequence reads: CASSRQGGRKETQYF. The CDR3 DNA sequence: TGTGCCAGCAGCAGACAGGGGGGGCGAAAAGAGACCCAGTACTTC.

The CDR3 here is CASSQEDRRPTDTQYF. As DNA, the CDR3 is TGTGCCAGCAGCCAAGAGGACAGGAGACCCACAGATACGCAGTATTTT. This chain links TRBV3-1 with TRBJ2-3; 7 bases align to TRBD1. This CDR3 is built from 16 residues. The ends lost 0 bases at V and 2 bases at J; junction bases unmatched: 5. CDR1 and CDR2 from the germline V gene are LGHDT and YNNKEL (reference sequence).

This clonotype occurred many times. This CDR3 reads CASSPQPGSSPNEQYV. The CDR3 nucleotides read TGTGCCAGCAGCCCTCAGCCGGGTAGCTCTCCGAACGAGCAGTACGTC. The chain employs TRBV7-8 and TRBJ2-7; no reliable D call. The CDR3 spans 16 residues. V shed 5 bases and J shed 5 bases, with 22 bases lying between them. Looked up from germline, CDR1 is SGHVS and CDR2 is FQNEAQ.

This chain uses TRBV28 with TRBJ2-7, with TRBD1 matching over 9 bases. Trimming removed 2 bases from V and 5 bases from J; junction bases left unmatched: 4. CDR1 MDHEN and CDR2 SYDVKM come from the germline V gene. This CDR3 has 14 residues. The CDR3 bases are TGTGCCAGCAGTTTACTAGGGACAGGGCACGAGCAGTACTTC. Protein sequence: CASSLLGTGHEQYF.

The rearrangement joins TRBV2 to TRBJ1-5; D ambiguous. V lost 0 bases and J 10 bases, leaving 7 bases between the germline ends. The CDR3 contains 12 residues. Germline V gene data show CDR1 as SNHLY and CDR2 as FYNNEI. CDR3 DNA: TGTGCCAGCAGTGAAGCGCTTCTACCCCAGCATTTT. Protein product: CASSEALLPQHF.

The CDR3 bases are TGTGCCAGCAGTTGGGGACAGGGTCGGACTAACTATGGCTACACCTTC. It encodes CASSWGQGRTNYGYTF. J is TRBJ1-2 and V is TRBV6-6; TRBD1 matches at 9 bases. Germline V gene data show CDR1 as MNHNY and CDR2 as SVGAGI (reference sequence). The CDR3 loop spans 16 amino acids. V lost 4 bases and J lost 0; bases outside the gene matches: 6.